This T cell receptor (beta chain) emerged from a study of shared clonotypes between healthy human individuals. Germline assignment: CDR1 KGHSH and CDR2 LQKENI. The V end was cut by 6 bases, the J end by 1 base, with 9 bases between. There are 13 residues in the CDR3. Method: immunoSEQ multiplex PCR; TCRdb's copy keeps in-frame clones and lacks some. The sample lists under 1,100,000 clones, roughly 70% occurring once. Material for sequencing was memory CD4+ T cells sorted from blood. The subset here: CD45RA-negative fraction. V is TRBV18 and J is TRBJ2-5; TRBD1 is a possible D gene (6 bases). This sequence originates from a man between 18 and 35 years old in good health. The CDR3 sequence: CASSGTRQETQYF. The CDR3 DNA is TGTGCCAGCTCCGGGACACGCCAAGAGACCCAGTACTTC.